The 5 T cell receptor beta chains given below trace back to one sample, sequenced in a study of cytomegalovirus exposure and HLA in healthy donors. 13 Jbeta primers and 60 Vbeta primers were used for the PCR. The method was immunoSEQ multiplex PCR; TCRdb's version includes in-frame clones alone and lacks a portion of them. The sample consists of around 110,000 clones, under 80% of them appearing once. Sample: PBMCs. The receptors come from a man in his sixties in good health and CMV-seronegative.

This chain connects TRBV25-1 to TRBJ2-5, with 7 bases identical to TRBD2. CDR3 size: 14 residues. Trimming at V came to 3 bases and at J to 4 bases, leaving 5 bases not matched to a gene. Germline V CDR1 and CDR2: MGHDK, SYGVNS. CDR3 region: CASSEGGGLETQYF. The CDR3, as DNA: TGTGCCAGCAGTGAGGGGGGGGGACTAGAGACCCAGTACTTC.

V and J are TRBV4-3 and TRBJ2-2; 7 bases match TRBD1. The CDR3 has 14 residues. The germline V gene has CDR1 LGHNA and CDR2 YSLEER. Losses at the gene ends were 5 bases for V and 6 bases for J; bases not matched to a gene: 6. The chain's CDR3 is CASSGDRVPGELFF. The CDR3 region has the DNA TGCGCCAGCAGCGGAGACAGGGTCCCCGGGGAGCTGTTTTTT.

This sequence joins TRBV4-3 and TRBJ2-2; 8 bases are shared with TRBD2. CDR3 length: 17 amino acids. J gave up 1 base and V 0 bases, and 4 bases lay outside the gene matches. CDR1 and CDR2 (germline): LGHNA, YSLEER. CDR3 DNA: TGCGCCAGCAGCCAAGATGTTCGGGGGGGGAACACCGGGGAGCTGTTTTTT. Amino acids: CASSQDVRGGNTGELFF.

The chain joins TRBV7-2 to TRBJ1-2, with 7 bases fitting TRBD1. Germline V gene data show CDR1 as SGHTA and CDR2 as FQGNSA. V lost 1 base, J lost 8 bases, and 7 bases stayed unmatched. This CDR3 comprises 14 residues. The CDR3 DNA reads TGTGCCAGCAGCTTAGGACAGGGACCAGAGGGCTACACCTTC. Translated, it gives CASSLGQGPEGYTF.

This sequence joins TRBV5-1 and TRBJ2-2, with 12 bases matching TRBD2. The CDR3 loop spans 17 amino acids. The germline V gene encodes CDR1 SGHRS and CDR2 YFSETQ. Trimming removed 0 bases from V and 5 bases from J; junction bases left unmatched: 5. DNA for the CDR3: TGCGCCAGCAGCTTGGCCCTAGCGGGGGGGCGGACCGGGGAGCTGTTTTTT. Amino acid sequence: CASSLALAGGRTGELFF.